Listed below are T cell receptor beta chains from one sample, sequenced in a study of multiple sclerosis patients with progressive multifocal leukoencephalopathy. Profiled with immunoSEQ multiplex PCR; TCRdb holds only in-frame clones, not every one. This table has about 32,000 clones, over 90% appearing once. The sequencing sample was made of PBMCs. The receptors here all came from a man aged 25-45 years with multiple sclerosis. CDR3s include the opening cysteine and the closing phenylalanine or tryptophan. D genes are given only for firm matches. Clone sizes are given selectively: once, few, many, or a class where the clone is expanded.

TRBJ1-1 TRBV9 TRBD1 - TGTGCCAGCAGCGTAGGACAGGGCGGCACTGAAGCTTTCTTT CASSVGQGGTEAFF
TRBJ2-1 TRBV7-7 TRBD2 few TGTGCCAGCAGCTTAGACGGGAGGGGCAATGAGCAGTTCTTC CASSLDGRGNEQFF
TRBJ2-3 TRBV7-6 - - TGTGCCAGCAGCTTATATCCATCCGGGGCAGATACGCAGTATTTT CASSLYPSGADTQYF
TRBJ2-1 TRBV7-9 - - TGTGCCAGCAGCTTACGTGGAAGCTCCTACAATGAGCAGTTCTTC CASSLRGSSYNEQFF
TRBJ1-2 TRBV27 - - TGTGCCAGCAGTTCCTTAAGATATGGCTACACCTTC CASSSLRYGYTF
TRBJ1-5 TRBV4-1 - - TGCGCCAGCAGCCAAGAGGAAGGGCCCCAGCATTTT CASSQEEGPQHF
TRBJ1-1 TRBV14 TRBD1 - TGTGCCAGCAGCCAAGAAGGGACAGGGACTACTGAAGCTTTCTTT CASSQEGTGTTEAFF
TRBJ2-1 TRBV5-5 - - TGTGCCAGCAGCTCGATAAGGGGTGAGCAGTTCTTC CASSSIRGEQFF
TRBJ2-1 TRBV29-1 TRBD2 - TGCAGGGGAGGGGACTCCTACAATGAGCAGTTCTTC CRGGDSYNEQFF
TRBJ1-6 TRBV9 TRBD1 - TGTGCCAGCAGCCTTTCCGACAGGGCGAGCTCCTATAATTCACCCCTCCACTTT CASSLSDRASSYNSPLHF
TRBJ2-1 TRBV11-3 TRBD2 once TGTGCCAGCAGCCTCAGGACTAGCGGGAGTAGGGATGAGCAGTTCTTC CASSLRTSGSRDEQFF
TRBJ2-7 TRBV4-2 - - TGTGCCAGCAGCCAGGGCTTAGGCTACGAGCAGTACTTC CASSQGLGYEQYF
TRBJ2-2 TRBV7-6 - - TGTGCCAGCAGCTATGGGGTTGGGGAACCCGGGGAGCTGTTTTTT CASSYGVGEPGELFF
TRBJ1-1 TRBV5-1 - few TGCGCCAGCAGCGCCCTAGGGGACACGTCGGCCACTGAAGCTTTCTTT CASSALGDTSATEAFF
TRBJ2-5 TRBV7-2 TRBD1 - TGTGCCAGCAGCCCGGACAGGGGGCAAGAGACCCAGTACTTC CASSPDRGQETQYF
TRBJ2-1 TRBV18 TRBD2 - TGTGCCAGCTCACCGTACGGGACTAGCGGGAGACGGTTGGGCAATGAGCAGTTCTTC CASSPYGTSGRRLGNEQFF
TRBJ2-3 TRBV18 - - TGTGCCAGCTCACGCCAGGGGGGATTCGTCGCAGATACGCAGTATTTT CASSRQGGFVADTQYF
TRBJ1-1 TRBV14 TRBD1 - TGTGCCAGCCAGGGGGCAGGCACTGAAGCTTTCTTT CASQGAGTEAFF
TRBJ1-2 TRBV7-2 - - TGTGCCAGCAGCTTAGGACGGGATCGAGGGTGGGGTGGCTACACCTTC CASSLGRDRGWGGYTF
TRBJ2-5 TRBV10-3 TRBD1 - TGTGCCATTCGGACAGGGGGCGGTGAGACCCAGTACTTC CAIRTGGGETQYF
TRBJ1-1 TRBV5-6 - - TGTGCCAGCAGCTTCCCTCGACAGGTTAACACTGAAGCTTTCTTT CASSFPRQVNTEAFF
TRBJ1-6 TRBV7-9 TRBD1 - TGTGCCAGCACCCCCCTGGACAGGGATGATTCACCCCTCCACTTT CASTPLDRDDSPLHF
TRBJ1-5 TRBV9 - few TGTGCCAGCAGCGTAGACATGGACCAGCCCCAGCATTTT CASSVDMDQPQHF
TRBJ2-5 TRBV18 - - TGTGCCAGCTCACGGGGGGAGTGGAAGACCCAGTACTTC CASSRGEWKTQYF
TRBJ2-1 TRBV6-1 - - TGTGCCAGCAGAACCGGGATCAGGGGTGAGCAGTTCTTC CASRTGIRGEQFF
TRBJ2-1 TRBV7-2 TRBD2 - TGTGCCAGCAGCGGTAGCGGGGGCCCGGGGGGTGAGCAGTTCTTC CASSGSGGPGGEQFF
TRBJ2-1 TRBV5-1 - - TGCGCCAGCAGCTTGGGGGGGCCGTCCTACAATGAGCAGTTCTTC CASSLGGPSYNEQFF
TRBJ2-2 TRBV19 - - TGTGCCAGTAGGTCTGGGGCCTTTGGCACCGGGGAGCTGTTTTTT CASRSGAFGTGELFF
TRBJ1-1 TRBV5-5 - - TGTGCCAGCAGCTTGTTCCACCGACAGGATGAAGCTTTCTTT CASSLFHRQDEAFF
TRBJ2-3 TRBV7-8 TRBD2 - TGTGCCAGCAGCTTCGGCGGACTAGCGGGAGGGAGCACAGATACGCAGTATTTT CASSFGGLAGGSTDTQYF
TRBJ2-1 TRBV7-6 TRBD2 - TGTGCCAGCAGCACACGAACTAGCGGGGACTACAATGAGCAGTTCTTC CASSTRTSGDYNEQFF
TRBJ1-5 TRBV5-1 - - TGCGCCAGCAGCTTAGACGGTTATAGCAATCAGCCCCAGCATTTT CASSLDGYSNQPQHF
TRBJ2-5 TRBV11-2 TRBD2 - TGTGCCAGCTCGCGGACTAGCGGGGAGTCACAGACCCAGTACTTC CASSRTSGESQTQYF
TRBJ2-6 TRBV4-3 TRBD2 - TGCGCCAGCAGCCAAGGGACTAGCAGCTCTGGGGCCAACGTCCTGACTTTC CASSQGTSSSGANVLTF
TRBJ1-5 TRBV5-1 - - TGCGCCAGCAGTCAAACAGGTGCCCTCAATCAGCCCCAGCATTTT CASSQTGALNQPQHF
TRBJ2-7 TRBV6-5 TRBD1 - TGTGCCAGCAGTTTTACCGGGACAGGGAGCGACGAGCAGTACTTC CASSFTGTGSDEQYF
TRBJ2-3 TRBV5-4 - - TGTGCCAGCAGCTCAGACACAGATACGCAGTATTTT CASSSDTDTQYF
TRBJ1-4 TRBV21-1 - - TGTGCCAGCAGCAAAGAGGCACGCAGGGGGGATGGAAAACTGTTTTTT CASSKEARRGDGKLFF
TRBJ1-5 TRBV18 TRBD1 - TGTGCCAGCTCACCGGACAGGGGTCAGCCCCAGCATTTT CASSPDRGQPQHF
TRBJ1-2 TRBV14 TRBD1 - TGTGCCAGCAGCCCCAACAGGGGGGACTATGGCTACACCTTC CASSPNRGDYGYTF
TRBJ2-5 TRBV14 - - TGTGCCAGCAGCCAGAGCCAGGCCAGACAAGAGACCCAGTACTTC CASSQSQARQETQYF
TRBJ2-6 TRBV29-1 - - TGCAGCGTTGTCGGTGACACAATCTCTGGGGCCAACGTCCTGACTTTC CSVVGDTISGANVLTF
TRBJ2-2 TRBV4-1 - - TGCGCCAGCAGCCAGCACCCGGCGGTTAGGGTTCACCGGGAGCTGTTTTTT CASSQHPAVRVHRELFF
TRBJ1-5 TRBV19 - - TGTGCCAGTAGCACCTCATCCGCTGCGGCAGGTTCGTCTCAGCCCCAGCATTTT CASSTSSAAAGSSQPQHF
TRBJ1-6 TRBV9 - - TGTGCCAGCAGCCTAAATCCAGGGCTACCCCTCCACTTT CASSLNPGLPLHF
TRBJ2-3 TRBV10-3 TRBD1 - TGTGCCACAACAGGGGGCCTAGCGGAGTTCACAGATACGCAGTATTTT CATTGGLAEFTDTQYF
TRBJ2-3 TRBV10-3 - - TGTGCCATCAGGATTCCGGGAGCGGCAGATACGCAGTATTTT CAIRIPGAADTQYF
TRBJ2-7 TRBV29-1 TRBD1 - TGCAGCGTTGCCGGGACAGGGGCTTCCTACGAGCAGTACTTC CSVAGTGASYEQYF
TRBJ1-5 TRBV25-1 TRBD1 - TGTGCCAGCAGTGGAGGGGCCCCAGGGGGGCCCCAGCATTTT CASSGGAPGGPQHF